A single sample gave rise to the 25 T cell receptor beta chains below, sequenced in a study of OX40 agonist ivuxolimab in advanced cancers. The protocol was immunoSEQ multiplex PCR, while the TCRdb copy is restricted to in-frame clones and leaves out a portion. The data contain about 50,000 clones, roughly 90% of them singletons. This specimen was CD4+ or CD8+ T cells sorted from blood, taken in a trial of the OX40 agonist ivuxolimab. These receptors came from an adult with an advanced solid tumor such as melanoma, head and neck, liver or kidney cancer.

This clone was detected once. CDR3 bases: TGTGCCAGCAGCTTAGCAGGGGGGGCACGCACTGAAGCTTTCTTT. Amino acid sequence: CASSLAGGARTEAFF. The J gene is TRBJ1-1, the V gene TRBV7-9; the D gene is possibly TRBD1 (6 bases). V was cut by 0 bases and J by 4 bases, with 12 bases left in between. CDR1 SEHNR and CDR2 FQNEAQ come from the germline V gene (reference sequence). The CDR3 is 15 amino acids. Complete variable domain (other parts from reference TRBV7-9 and TRBJ1-1): DTGVSQNPRHKITKRGQNVTFRCDPISEHNRLYWYRQTLGQGPEFLTYFQNEAQLEKSRLLSDRFSAERPKGSFSTLEIQRTEQGDSAMYLCASSLAGGARTEAFFGQGTRLTVV.

The J gene is TRBJ1-1, the V gene TRBV11-3; D is perhaps TRBD1 (6 bases). CDR1 and CDR2 (germline): SGHNT, YENEEA. There are 15 residues in the CDR3. V was trimmed by 5 bases and J by 0 bases, leaving 13 bases between them. CDR3 region: CASSDSGGMNTEAFF. DNA for the CDR3: TGTGCCAGCAGCGATAGTGGGGGCATGAACACTGAAGCTTTCTTT.

This clone has only one observation. V is TRBV27 and J is TRBJ2-7; 11 bases are shared with TRBD1. Germline lookup yields CDR1 MNHEY and CDR2 SMNVEV (reference sequence). J gave up 2 bases and V 4 bases, and 1 base lay outside the gene matches. CDR3 length equals 14 residues. The CDR3 nucleotides are TGTGCCAGCAGTTGGACAGGGGGCACCTACGAGCAGTACTTC. Its protein product is CASSWTGGTYEQYF.

The chain recombines TRBV14 with TRBJ1-5, with D unresolved. Between the trimmed V and J ends, which lost 1 base and 0 bases, there was a span of 7 bases. The CDR3 runs to 15 residues. The V gene's germline CDR1 is SGHDN and CDR2 FVKESK. The DNA of the CDR3 is TGTGCCAGCAGCCAAGGTCGCGTTAGCAATCAGCCCCAGCATTTT. It specifies CASSQGRVSNQPQHF.

This clone was seen once. The chain links TRBV4-2 to TRBJ2-1, with 9 bases lining up with TRBD2. The trim removed 4 bases at V and 5 bases at J, leaving 18 bases unmatched. The CDR3 sequence is 19 residues long. The germline V gene has CDR1 LGHNA and CDR2 YNFKEQ. The CDR3 DNA sequence: TGTGCCAGCAGCCCTCCCCTGACGAGGAGGGTAGCGGGGGACAATGAGCAGTTCTTC. Its protein is CASSPPLTRRVAGDNEQFF.

The CDR3 coding sequence is TGTGCCATCGGTGGAGAAGACTACAATGAGCAGTTCTTC. Translated: CAIGGEDYNEQFF. The chain combines TRBV10-3 with TRBJ2-1; D remains ambiguous. The V end lost 8 bases, the J end lost 3 bases, and 11 bases lay between the germline ends. The CDR3 has 13 residues. CDR1 ENHRY and CDR2 SYGVKD come from the germline V gene.

The chain links TRBV7-8 to TRBJ1-5, with D uncertain. The CDR3 covers 16 residues. CDR1 and CDR2 (germline): SGHVS, FQNEAQ. Trimming took 5 bases from V and 2 from J, leaving 16 bases between them. In DNA form, the CDR3 reads TGTGCCAGCAGCCCGTACGAATGGGCCGGCAATCAGCCCCAGCATTTT. Its translation is CASSPYEWAGNQPQHF.

This sequence joins TRBV4-3 and TRBJ2-3; D remains ambiguous. The V and J ends lost 3 bases and 0 bases respectively, with 10 bases between them. The CDR3 extends over 15 amino acids. Germline-derived CDR1 and CDR2 are LGHNA and YSLEER. CDR3 amino acids: CASSHGTGSTDTQYF. Here the CDR3 DNA reads TGCGCCAGCAGCCACGGTACCGGAAGCACAGATACGCAGTATTTT.

The chain couples TRBV7-3 to TRBJ1-2; TRBD1 agrees at 9 bases. CDR1 SGHTA and CDR2 FQGTGA come from the germline V gene. J lost 8 bases, V lost 2 bases, and 15 bases had no gene match. The CDR3 extends over 17 amino acids. The chain's CDR3 is CASSLDPPGTGNVGYTF. CDR3 DNA sequence: TGTGCCAGCAGCTTAGACCCCCCCGGGACAGGGAACGTAGGCTACACCTTC.

In its sample, this clone was seen a few times. The gene calls are TRBV10-2 and TRBJ1-6; 8 bases agree with TRBD1. V lost 8 bases and J lost 4; bases outside the gene matches: 7. Germline V lookup: CDR1 WSHSY, CDR2 SAAADI. This CDR3 spans 15 amino acids. CDR3 bases: TGCGCCAGCTGCGACAGGGGAGATTATAATTCACCCCTCCACTTT. It is translated as CASCDRGDYNSPLHF.

The chain employs TRBV2 and TRBJ2-2, with D perhaps matching TRBD2 (7 bases). The CDR3 length is 17 residues. Germline CDR1 SNHLY, CDR2 FYNNEI. Trimming left V 6 bases short and J 4 bases short, with 21 bases between. The chain's CDR3 is CASRLGGRYAGTGELFF. In DNA form, the CDR3 reads TGTGCCAGCAGACTGGGGGGGCGGTACGCGGGCACCGGGGAGCTGTTTTTT.

Written as DNA, the CDR3 is TGTGCCAGCAGCTTAGCGGGAGTAGGGACGTACGAGCAGTACTTC. Its translation is CASSLAGVGTYEQYF. The gene calls are TRBV11-2 and TRBJ2-7; a possible D gene is TRBD2 (6 bases). CDR1 and CDR2 from the germline V gene are SGHAT and FQNNGV. This CDR3 region has 15 residues. V was clipped by 1 base and J by 4 bases, with 14 bases between them.

The gene calls are TRBV28 and TRBJ2-7; the D call may be TRBD1 or TRBD2 (5 bases each). The V end was cut by 7 bases, the J end by 3 bases, with 13 bases between. This CDR3 contains 13 residues. Germline V lookup: CDR1 MDHEN, CDR2 SYDVKM. This CDR3 is CASTGTDRYEQYV. The CDR3 DNA is TGTGCCAGCACAGGGACGGACCGCTACGAGCAGTACGTC.

The chain joins TRBV28 to TRBJ2-5, with D tentatively TRBD1 (6 bases). Trimming shortened V by 6 bases and J by 0 bases, and 11 bases separated the two germline ends. The CDR3 covers 14 residues. The germline gives CDR1 MDHEN, CDR2 SYDVKM. The CDR3 DNA reads TGTGCCAGCAGAAAACAGGGAAACCAAGAGACCCAGTACTTC. Its translation: CASRKQGNQETQYF.

The CDR3 region is CASSSRDGDSYEQYF. CDR3 in DNA: TGTGCCAGCAGTTCCCGGGACGGTGACTCCTACGAGCAGTACTTC. This chain joins TRBV27 and TRBJ2-7, with D possibly being TRBD1 or TRBD2 (5 bases each). Trimming removed 4 bases from V and 0 bases from J, with 13 bases in between. The CDR3 spans 15 residues. The germline V gene has CDR1 MNHEY and CDR2 SMNVEV (reference sequence).

This clone was observed a handful of times. The J gene is TRBJ1-2, the V gene TRBV28, with 8 bases matching TRBD1. CDR1 is MDHEN, CDR2 SYDVKM, per germline. With V trimmed by 7 bases and J by 6 bases, 4 bases remained unmatched. The CDR3 has 12 residues. CDR3 nucleotide sequence: TGTGCCAGCAAAGCAGGGGGCAATGGCTACACCTTC. Translated, it gives CASKAGGNGYTF.

The chain links TRBV5-6 to TRBJ1-2; 11 positions agree with TRBD1. CDR3 length equals 15 residues. Trimming removed 3 bases from V and 3 bases from J; junction bases left unmatched: 4. Germline lookup yields CDR1 SGHDT and CDR2 YYEEEE. The CDR3 reads CASSSGQGEDYGYTF. The CDR3 DNA sequence: TGTGCCAGCAGCTCGGGACAGGGGGAGGACTATGGCTACACCTTC. Drawing the rest from reference TRBV5-6 and TRBJ1-2, the complete variable domain is DAGVTQSPTHLIKTRGQQVTLRCSPKSGHDTVSWYQQALGQGPQFIFQYYEEEERQRGNFPDRFSGHQFPNYSSELNVNALLLGDSALYLCASSSGQGEDYGYTFGSGTRLTVV.

The genes are TRBV4-1 and TRBJ2-3, with TRBD2 matching over 10 bases. The CDR3 consists of 17 residues. J gave up 4 bases and V 4 bases, and 11 bases lay outside the gene matches. Germline V gene sequence: CDR1 MGHRA, CDR2 YSYEKL. The CDR3 DNA sequence: TGCGCCAGCAGCCTAGCGGGGCTAGCGGGAGTCGCAGATACGCAGTATTTT. Protein product: CASSLAGLAGVADTQYF.

V usage is TRBV4-3 and J usage is TRBJ1-1; the D is unclear. The CDR3 sequence is 16 residues long. Germline V gene lookup returns CDR1 LGHNA and CDR2 YSLEER. The ends were cut back, 0 bases at V and 2 bases at J, with 13 bases in the middle. In DNA, the CDR3 is TGCGCCAGCAGCCAAGATTCGGGAGGGATCAACACTGAAGCTTTCTTT. The encoded protein is CASSQDSGGINTEAFF.

The gene calls are TRBV5-4 and TRBJ2-7, with a possible D match to TRBD1 (5 bases). V was clipped by 4 bases and J by 0 bases, with 17 bases between them. CDR1 SGHNT and CDR2 YYREEE come from the germline V gene (reference sequence). The CDR3 covers 16 residues. The CDR3 DNA reads TGTGCCAGCAGCAAAGGGGAACAGTTCAGCTCCTACGAGCAGTACGTC. Translating it yields CASSKGEQFSSYEQYV.

The chain has TRBV27 and TRBJ2-5; D may be TRBD1 (6 bases). Germline-derived CDR1 and CDR2 are MNHEY and SMNVEV (reference sequence). This CDR3 has 14 amino acids. Trimming removed 8 bases from V and 5 bases from J, with 18 bases in between. In nucleotides, the CDR3 is TGTGCCAGCGGGTACAGGGCCGAGTGGGAGACCCAGTACTTC. Translation gives CASGYRAEWETQYF.

The V call is TRBV4-1, the J call TRBJ1-1, with D perhaps matching TRBD1 (5 bases). V gave up 3 bases and J gave up 4 bases, with 12 bases separating them. The CDR3 contains 14 residues. CDR1 and CDR2 from the germline V gene are MGHRA and YSYEKL. CDR3 in amino acids: CASSHPGAVTEAFF. For the CDR3, the DNA is TGCGCCAGCAGCCACCCCGGGGCGGTCACTGAAGCTTTCTTT.

This chain links TRBV7-9 with TRBJ2-1; tentatively, D is TRBD1 (5 bases). With 5 bases removed from V and 3 bases from J, the gap between germline ends came to 8 bases. Germline lookup yields CDR1 SEHNR and CDR2 FQNEAQ (reference sequence). This CDR3 region has 13 residues. The CDR3 spells CASSQDSYNEQFF. In nucleotides, the CDR3 is TGTGCCAGCAGCCAAGACAGCTACAATGAGCAGTTCTTC.

CDR3 nucleotide sequence: TGCGCCAGCAGTGACGACAGGGACTTTGAGGAGACCCAGTACTTC. As protein: CASSDDRDFEETQYF. The V and J genes are TRBV10-1 and TRBJ2-5, with D maybe TRBD1 (7 bases). CDR1 and CDR2 (germline): WNHNN, SYGVQD (reference sequence). The CDR3 spans 15 residues. V gave up 3 bases and J gave up 5 bases, with 16 bases separating them.

By sample fraction, this clone is medium-sized. The gene calls are TRBV7-2 and TRBJ2-7; D gene ambiguous. Germline V lookup: CDR1 SGHTA, CDR2 FQGNSA. The CDR3 extends over 12 amino acids. V lost 5 bases to trimming and J lost 6 bases, with 11 bases between them. CDR3 in DNA: TGTGCCAGCAGCCAATATTACGTCGAGCAGTACTTC. Its translation: CASSQYYVEQYF.